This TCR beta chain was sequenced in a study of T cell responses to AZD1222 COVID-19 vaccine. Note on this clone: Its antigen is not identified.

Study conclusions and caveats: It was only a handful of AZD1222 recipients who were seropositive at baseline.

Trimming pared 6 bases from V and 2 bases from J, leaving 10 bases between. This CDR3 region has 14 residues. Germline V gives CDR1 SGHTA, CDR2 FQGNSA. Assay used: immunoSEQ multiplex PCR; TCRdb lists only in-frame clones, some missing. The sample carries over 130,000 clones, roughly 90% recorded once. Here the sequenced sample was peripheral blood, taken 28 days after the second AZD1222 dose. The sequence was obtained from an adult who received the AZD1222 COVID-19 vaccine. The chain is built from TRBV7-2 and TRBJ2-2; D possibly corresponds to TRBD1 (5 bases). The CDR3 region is CASRRQRNTGELFF. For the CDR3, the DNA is TGTGCCAGCAGGAGACAGAGAAACACCGGGGAGCTGTTTTTT.